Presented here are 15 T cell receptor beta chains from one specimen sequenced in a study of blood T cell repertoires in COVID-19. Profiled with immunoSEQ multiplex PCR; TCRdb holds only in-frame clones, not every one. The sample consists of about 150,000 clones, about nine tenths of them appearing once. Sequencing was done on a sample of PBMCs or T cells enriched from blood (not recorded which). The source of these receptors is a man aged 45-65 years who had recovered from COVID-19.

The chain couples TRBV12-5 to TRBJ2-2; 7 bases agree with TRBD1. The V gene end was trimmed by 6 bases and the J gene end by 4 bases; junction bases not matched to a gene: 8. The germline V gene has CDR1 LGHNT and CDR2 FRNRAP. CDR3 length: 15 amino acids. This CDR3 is CASGKPTGSTGELFF. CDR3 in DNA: TGTGCTAGTGGAAAACCGACAGGGTCCACCGGGGAGCTGTTTTTT.

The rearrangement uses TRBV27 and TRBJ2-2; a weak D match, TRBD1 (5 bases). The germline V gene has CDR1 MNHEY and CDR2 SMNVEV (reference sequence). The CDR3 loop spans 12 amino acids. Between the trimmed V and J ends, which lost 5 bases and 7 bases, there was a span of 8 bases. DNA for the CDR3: TGTGCCAGCAGTCCCCAGGGCGGGGAGCTGTTTTTT. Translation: CASSPQGGELFF.

CDR3 loop: CASSSLIRGQRAYGYTF. The CDR3 region has the DNA TGTGCCAGCAGCTCTCTCATCCGAGGACAAAGAGCCTATGGCTACACCTTC. V is TRBV5-6 and J is TRBJ1-2, with D maybe TRBD1 (5 bases). The CDR3 contains 17 residues. The germline CDR1 and CDR2 sequences are SGHDT and YYEEEE. Trimming left V 3 bases short and J 4 bases short, with 22 bases between.

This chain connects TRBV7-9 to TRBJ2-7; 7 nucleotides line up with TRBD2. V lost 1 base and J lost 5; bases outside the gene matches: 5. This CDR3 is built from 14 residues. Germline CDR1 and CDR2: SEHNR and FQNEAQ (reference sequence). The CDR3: CASSLGTRTDEQYF. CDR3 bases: TGTGCCAGCAGCTTAGGGACTAGAACTGACGAGCAGTACTTC.

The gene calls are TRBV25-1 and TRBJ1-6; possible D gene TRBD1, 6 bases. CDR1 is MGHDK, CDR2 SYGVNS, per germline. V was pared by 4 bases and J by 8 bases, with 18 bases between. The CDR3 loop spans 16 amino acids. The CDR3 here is CASSGGGTHHYSPLHF. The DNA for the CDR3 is TGTGCCAGCAGTGGAGGTGGGACACACCACTATTCACCCCTCCACTTT.

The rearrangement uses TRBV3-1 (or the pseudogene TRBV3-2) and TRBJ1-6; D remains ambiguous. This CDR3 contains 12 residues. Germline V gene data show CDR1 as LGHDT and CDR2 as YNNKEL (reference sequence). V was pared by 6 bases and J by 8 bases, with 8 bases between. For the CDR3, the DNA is TGTGCCAGCAGATACGGGGATTCACCCCTCCACTTT. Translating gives CASRYGDSPLHF.

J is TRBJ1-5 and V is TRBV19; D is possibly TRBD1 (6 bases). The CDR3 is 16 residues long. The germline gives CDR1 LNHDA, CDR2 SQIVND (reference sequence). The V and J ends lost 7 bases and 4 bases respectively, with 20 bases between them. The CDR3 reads CASTIGGRLGNQPQHF. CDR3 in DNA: TGTGCCAGTACCATCGGGGGGCGCTTAGGGAATCAGCCCCAGCATTTT.

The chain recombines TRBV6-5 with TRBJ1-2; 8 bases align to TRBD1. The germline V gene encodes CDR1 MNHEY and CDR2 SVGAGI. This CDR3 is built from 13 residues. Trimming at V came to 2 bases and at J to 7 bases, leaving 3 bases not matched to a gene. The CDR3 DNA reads TGTGCCAGCAGTTACCGGACAGGGTTTGGCTACACCTTC. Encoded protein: CASSYRTGFGYTF.

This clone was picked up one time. The CDR3 loop reads CASSQSWLSGNTIYF. The CDR3 bases are TGCGCCAGCAGCCAATCCTGGCTCTCTGGAAACACCATATATTTT. The chain employs TRBV5-1 and TRBJ1-3; D is unclear. The CDR3 covers 15 residues. Germline V gene lookup returns CDR1 SGHRS and CDR2 YFSETQ. Trimming removed 4 bases at V and 0 bases at J, with 11 bases between.

CDR3 sequence: CASSKRTLPYEQYF. As DNA, the CDR3 is TGTGCCAGCAGCAAAAGGACACTCCCATACGAGCAGTACTTC. V usage is TRBV7-2 and J usage is TRBJ2-7; TRBD1 might be the D (5 bases). V was cut by 5 bases and J by 4 bases, with 15 bases left in between. The CDR3 covers 14 residues. Germline loops: CDR1 SGHTA, CDR2 FQGNSA.

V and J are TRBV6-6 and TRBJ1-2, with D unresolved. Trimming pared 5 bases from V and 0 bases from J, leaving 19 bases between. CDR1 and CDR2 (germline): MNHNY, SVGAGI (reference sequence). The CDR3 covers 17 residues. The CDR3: CASSPLGLLKANYGYTF. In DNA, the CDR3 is TGTGCCAGCAGTCCTCTCGGACTTCTAAAAGCTAACTATGGCTACACCTTC.

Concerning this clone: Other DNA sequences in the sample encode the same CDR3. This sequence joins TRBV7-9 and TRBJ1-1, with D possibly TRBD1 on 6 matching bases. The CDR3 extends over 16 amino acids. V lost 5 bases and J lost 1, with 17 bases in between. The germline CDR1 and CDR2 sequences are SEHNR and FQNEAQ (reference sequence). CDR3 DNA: TGTGCCAGCAGCCCCGGGCAGGGGAGTTCGAACACTGAAGCTTTCTTT. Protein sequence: CASSPGQGSSNTEAFF.

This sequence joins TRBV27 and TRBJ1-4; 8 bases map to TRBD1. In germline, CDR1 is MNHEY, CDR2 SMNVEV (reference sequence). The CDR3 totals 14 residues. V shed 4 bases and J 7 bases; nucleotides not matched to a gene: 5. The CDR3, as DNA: TGTGCCAGCAGTTGGTCAGGGGGCGGTGAAAAACTGTTTTTT. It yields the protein CASSWSGGGEKLFF.

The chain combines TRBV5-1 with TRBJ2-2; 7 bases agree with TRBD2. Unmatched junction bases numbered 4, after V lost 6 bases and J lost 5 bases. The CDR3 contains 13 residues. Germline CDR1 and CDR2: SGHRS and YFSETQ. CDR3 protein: CASNAGVTGELFF. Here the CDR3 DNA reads TGCGCCAGCAATGCGGGGGTAACCGGGGAGCTGTTTTTT.

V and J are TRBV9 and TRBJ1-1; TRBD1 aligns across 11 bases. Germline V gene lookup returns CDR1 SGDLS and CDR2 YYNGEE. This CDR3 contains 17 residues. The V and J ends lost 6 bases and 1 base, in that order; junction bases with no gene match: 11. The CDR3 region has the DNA TGTGCCAGCACCCGGACGGGACAGGGGGTTTGGAACACTGAAGCTTTCTTT. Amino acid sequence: CASTRTGQGVWNTEAFF.